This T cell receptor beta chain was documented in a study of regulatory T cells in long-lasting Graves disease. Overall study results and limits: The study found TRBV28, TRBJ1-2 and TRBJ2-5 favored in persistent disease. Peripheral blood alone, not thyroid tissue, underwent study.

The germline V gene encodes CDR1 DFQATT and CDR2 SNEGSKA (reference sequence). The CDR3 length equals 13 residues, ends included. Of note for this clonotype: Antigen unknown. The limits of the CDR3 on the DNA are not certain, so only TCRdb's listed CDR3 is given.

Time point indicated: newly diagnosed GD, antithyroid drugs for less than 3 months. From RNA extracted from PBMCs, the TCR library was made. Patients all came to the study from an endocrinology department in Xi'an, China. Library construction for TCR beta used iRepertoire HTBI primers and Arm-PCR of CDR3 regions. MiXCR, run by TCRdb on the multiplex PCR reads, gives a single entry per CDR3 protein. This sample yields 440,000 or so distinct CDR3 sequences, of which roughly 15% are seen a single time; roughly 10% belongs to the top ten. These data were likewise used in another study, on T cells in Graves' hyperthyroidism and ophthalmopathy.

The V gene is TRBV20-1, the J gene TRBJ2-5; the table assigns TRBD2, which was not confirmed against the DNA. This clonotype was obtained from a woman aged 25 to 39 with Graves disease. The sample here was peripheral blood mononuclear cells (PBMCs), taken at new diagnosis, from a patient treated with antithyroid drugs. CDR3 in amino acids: CSVARGSGETLYF.